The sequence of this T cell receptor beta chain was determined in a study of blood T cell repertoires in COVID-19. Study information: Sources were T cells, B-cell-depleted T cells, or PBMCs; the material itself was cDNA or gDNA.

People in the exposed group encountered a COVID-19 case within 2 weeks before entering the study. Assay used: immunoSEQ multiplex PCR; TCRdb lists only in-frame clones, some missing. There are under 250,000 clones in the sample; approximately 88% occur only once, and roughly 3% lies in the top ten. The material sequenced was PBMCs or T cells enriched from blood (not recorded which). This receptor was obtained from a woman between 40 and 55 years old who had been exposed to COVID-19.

CDR3 nucleotide sequence: TGTGCCAGCAGCTTAGGACAGGCAGCCTTTAATGAAAAACTGTTTTTT. Its protein is CASSLGQAAFNEKLFF. This rearrangement joins TRBV7-9 to TRBJ1-4; D possibly corresponds to TRBD1 (6 bases). Per the germline V gene, CDR1 is SEHNR and CDR2 is FQNEAQ (reference sequence). CDR3 length equals 16 residues. V lost 1 base and J 4 bases, leaving 13 bases between the germline ends.